Only a few counts were recorded for the clone carrying this T cell receptor (beta chain). Its antigen is not known. This record belongs to a study of blood T cells in healthy people across ages. Study results and limitations: CMV status of donors was unknown, possibly confounding expanded clonotype changes.

Primed by a sample-barcoded 5' primer and a J-beta primer mix, a second PCR proceeded for roughly 6 to 12 cycles. Each cDNA was tagged by a template-switch adaptor containing 12 random nucleotides. TCRdb reanalysed the 5' RACE reads using MiXCR and keeps one entry per CDR3 protein. The sample contains hundreds of thousands of distinct CDR3 sequences, 58% of which appear only once. Germline CDR1 and CDR2: WNHNN and SYGVQD (reference sequence). The CDR3 consists of 13 residues. V gave up 0 bases and J gave up 10 bases, with 10 bases separating them. The sequencing sample was made of blood. The source of this sequence is a man aged 55 to 69 in good health. V and J are TRBV10-1 and TRBJ2-1, with D unclear. The CDR3 loop reads CASSESTRPEQFF. CDR3 in DNA: TGCGCCAGCAGTGAGTCGACTCGGCCGGAGCAGTTCTTC.